The clone carrying this T cell receptor (beta chain) was seen at least ten times. Source study methods: The authors estimated nucleated cell counts from reference gene primer amplification. Clones were sequenced by immunoSEQ multiplex PCR, and TCRdb holds only the in-frame ones, with some missing. The V and J calls and clone size were taken over from that table, and D and trimming were inferred from the DNA. The data contain about 130,000 clones, around 79% of them seen just once; the ten biggest clones take up 5%. The V and J ends lost 5 bases and 10 bases, in that order; junction bases with no gene match: 8. Germline V lookup: CDR1 SGHVS, CDR2 FQNEAQ. This CDR3 spans 14 amino acids. These data are taken from a study of blood T cell repertoires in COVID-19. Study-wide background: PBMCs, B-cell-depleted T cells, or T cells were the source of the cDNA or gDNA that made up the material.

The TCR sequence derives from a woman aged 70 to 79 with COVID-19, enrolled during active disease. The chain is built from TRBV7-8 and TRBJ1-2; 12 bases fit TRBD1. Sequenced sample: peripheral blood. The CDR3 bases are TGTGCCAGCAGCCCGGGGACAGGGGGCTTACCCTACACCTTC. As protein: CASSPGTGGLPYTF.